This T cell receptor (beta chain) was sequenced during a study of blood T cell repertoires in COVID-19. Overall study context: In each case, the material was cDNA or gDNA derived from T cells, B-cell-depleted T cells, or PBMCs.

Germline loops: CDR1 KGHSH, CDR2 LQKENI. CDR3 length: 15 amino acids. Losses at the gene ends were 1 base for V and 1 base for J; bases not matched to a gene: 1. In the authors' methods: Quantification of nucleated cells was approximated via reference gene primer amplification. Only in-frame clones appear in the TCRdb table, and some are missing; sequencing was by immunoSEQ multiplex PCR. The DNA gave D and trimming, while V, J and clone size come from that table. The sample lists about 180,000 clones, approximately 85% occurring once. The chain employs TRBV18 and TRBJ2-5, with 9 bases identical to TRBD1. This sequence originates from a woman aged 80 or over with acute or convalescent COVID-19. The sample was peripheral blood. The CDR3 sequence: CASSPLQGAQETQYF. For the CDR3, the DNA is TGTGCCAGCTCACCACTACAGGGGGCCCAAGAGACCCAGTACTTC. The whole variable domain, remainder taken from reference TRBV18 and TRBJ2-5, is NAGVMQNPRHLVRRRGQEARLRCSPMKGHSHVYWYRQLPEEGLKFMVYLQKENIIDESGMPKERFSAEFPKEGPSILRIQQVVRGDSAAYFCASSPLQGAQETQYFGPGTRLLVL.